The source of this T cell receptor (beta chain) is a study of cytomegalovirus exposure and HLA in healthy donors. The study, taken as a whole, reports: A few CMV-associated chains were confirmed in vitro to be specific for CMV antigens.

Between the trimmed V and J ends, which lost 0 bases and 9 bases, there was a span of 14 bases. The CDR3 consists of 14 residues. Germline V lookup: CDR1 LNHNV, CDR2 YYDKDF (reference sequence). For this clone: Its antigen remains unknown.

The table came from immunoSEQ multiplex PCR; TCRdb's copy has only in-frame clones and leaves some out. The sample yields about 76,000 clones, roughly 94% seen once. The chain employs TRBV15 and TRBJ1-1; weak D call: TRBD1 (6 bases). This clonotype originated in a young woman in good health and CMV-seronegative. The specimen was PBMCs. In nucleotides, the CDR3 is TGTGCCACCAGCAGAGATTCAAAACAGGGTAAAGCTTTCTTT. It is translated as CATSRDSKQGKAFF. Using reference TRBV15 and TRBJ1-1 for the parts outside the CDR3, the full variable domain is DAMVIQNPRYQVTQFGKPVTLSCSQTLNHNVMYWYQQKSSQAPKLLFHYYDKDFNNEADTPDNFQSRRPNTSFCFLDIRSPGLGDTAMYLCATSRDSKQGKAFFGQGTRLTVV.